Only a few counts were recorded for the clone carrying this TCR beta chain. From germline, CDR1 is MGHRA and CDR2 YSYEKL. The CDR3 has 16 amino acids. V was cut by 4 bases and J by 5 bases, with 21 bases left in between. For TCR, cDNA came from 5'RACE template switching, which added a universal primer site and UMIs. MiXCR, run by TCRdb on the 5' RACE reads, gives a single entry per CDR3 protein. The sample has about 500,000 distinct CDR3 sequences, about a sixth seen once. The data were obtained in a study of T cells after yellow fever vaccination. The sample in question was PBMCs, obtained roughly 5 days after the first yellow fever vaccination. The receptor was derived from a man between 18 and 29 years old who received the YFV17D yellow fever vaccine. The chain uses TRBV4-1 and TRBJ2-7; perhaps TRBD2 as D (6 bases). The CDR3 DNA is TGCGCCAGCAGCCCCCAGGGCCTAGCGCCCGGGGACGAGCAGTACTTC. It is translated as CASSPQGLAPGDEQYF.